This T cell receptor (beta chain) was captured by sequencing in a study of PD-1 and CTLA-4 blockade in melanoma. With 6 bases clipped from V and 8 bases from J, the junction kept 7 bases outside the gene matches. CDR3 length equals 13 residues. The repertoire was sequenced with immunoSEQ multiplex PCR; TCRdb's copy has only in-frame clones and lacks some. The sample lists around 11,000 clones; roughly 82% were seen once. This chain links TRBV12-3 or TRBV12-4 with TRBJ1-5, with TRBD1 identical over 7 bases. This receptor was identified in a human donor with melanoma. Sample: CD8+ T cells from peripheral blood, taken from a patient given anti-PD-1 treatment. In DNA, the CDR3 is TGTGCCAGCAGCTCTGACAGGGCCAAGCCCCAGCATTTT. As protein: CASSSDRAKPQHF.